This TCR beta chain was retrieved from a study of blood T cell repertoires in COVID-19. Study-wide context: Sites across the United States, Italy and Spain contributed samples from acute and convalescent COVID-19. In each case, the material was cDNA or gDNA derived from T cells, B-cell-depleted T cells, or PBMCs.

CDR3 length: 16 amino acids. After removal of 4 bases from V and 5 bases from J, the junction contained 11 bases not matched to a gene. Germline values: CDR1 SGDLS, CDR2 YYNGEE. In the authors' methods: Amplifying reference gene primers gave estimates of nucleated cell counts. Here immunoSEQ multiplex PCR was the method, and the copy in TCRdb shows in-frame clones only, minus some. V and J calls and clone size are given by that table; D and trimming were obtained from the DNA. The repertoire holds around 150,000 clones, with roughly 80% as singletons. This clonotype was sampled from a woman older than 75 in a cohort sampled during active or convalescent COVID-19. This rearrangement joins TRBV9 to TRBJ2-3, with 9 bases fitting TRBD2. Sequencing was done on a sample of peripheral blood. CDR3 sequence reads: CASSPRGGGAGDTQYF. As DNA, the CDR3 is TGTGCCAGCAGCCCCCGTGGCGGGGGGGCCGGAGATACGCAGTATTTT.